Presented here are 29 T cell receptor beta chains from one specimen sequenced in a study of Graves' ophthalmopathy and Graves' hyperthyroidism. The authors amplified TCR beta CDR3 regions from RNA transcripts. HTBI primers primed a first-round RT-PCR, and a second-round multiplex PCR followed. TCRdb called the multiplex PCR reads again in MiXCR, with one record for every CDR3 protein. The data show about 1.2 million distinct CDR3 sequences, less than 45% seen once. The sequencing sample was made of peripheral blood or thyroid tissue (not recorded which). The receptor set was obtained from an adult man with Graves' hyperthyroidism.

The chain carries TRBV29-1 and TRBJ1-3, with TRBD1 matching over 9 bases. Germline assignment: CDR1 SQVTM and CDR2 ANQGSEA. The CDR3 totals 16 residues. The ends lost 7 bases at V and 0 bases at J; junction bases unmatched: 10. The CDR3 protein is CSAMTGGTSSGNTIYF. DNA for the CDR3: TGCAGCGCGATGACAGGGGGAACGAGCTCTGGAAACACCATATATTTT.

This clonotype was detected ten times or more. The gene calls are TRBV7-9 and TRBJ2-7; either TRBD1 or TRBD2 may supply D (7 bases each). The CDR3 has 15 amino acids. Deletions cut 7 bases from V and 1 base from J, with 17 bases between. Per the germline V gene, CDR1 is SEHNR and CDR2 is FQNEAQ (reference sequence). This chain's CDR3 is CASTGGGRKSYEQYF. The DNA of the CDR3 is TGTGCCAGCACAGGGGGGGGAAGAAAATCCTACGAGCAGTACTTC.

The V and J genes are TRBV14 and TRBJ1-4, with TRBD1 matching over 8 bases. The CDR3 runs 15 residues. Germline V gene data show CDR1 as SGHDN and CDR2 as FVKESK. J gave up 2 bases and V 5 bases, and 4 bases lay outside the gene matches. The DNA of the CDR3 is TGTGCCAGCAGCGAGGGACAGGCGACTAATGAAAAACTGTTTTTT. The encoded protein is CASSEGQATNEKLFF.

This clonotype was counted at least ten times. The chain recombines TRBV5-1 with TRBJ2-5, with 8 bases lining up with TRBD1. CDR3 size: 15 residues. Losses at the gene ends were 4 bases for V and 5 bases for J; bases not matched to a gene: 10. CDR1 and CDR2 (germline): SGHRS, YFSETQ. The CDR3 is CASSGKQGAGETQYF. CDR3 in DNA: TGCGCCAGCAGCGGAAAGCAGGGGGCTGGGGAGACCCAGTACTTC. Using reference TRBV5-1 and TRBJ2-5 for the parts outside the CDR3, the full variable domain is KAGVTQTPRYLIKTRGQQVTLSCSPISGHRSVSWYQQTPGQGLQFLFEYFSETQRNKGNFPGRFSGRQFSNSRSEMNVSTLELGDSALYLCASSGKQGAGETQYFGPGTRLLVL.

The genes are TRBV29-1 and TRBJ1-1; 10 bases fit TRBD1. The germline V gene encodes CDR1 SQVTM and CDR2 ANQGSEA. This CDR3 contains 12 residues. V shed 6 bases and J 7 bases; nucleotides not matched to a gene: 5. The CDR3 nucleotides are TGCAGCGTAGCGGGACAGGGGAATGAAGCTTTCTTT. Translating it yields CSVAGQGNEAFF.

CDR3 loop: CASSSTGGYYQPQHF. The CDR3 nucleotides read TGTGCCAGCAGCTCGACAGGGGGCTATTATCAGCCCCAGCATTTT. The chain employs TRBV7-9 and TRBJ1-5; 10 bases map to TRBD1. V lost 4 bases and J lost 5; bases outside the gene matches: 5. The CDR3 has 15 amino acids. Germline CDR1 is SEHNR and CDR2 is FQNEAQ (reference sequence).

This clonotype came up many times. J is TRBJ1-4 and V is TRBV10-3; D is ambiguous. Trimming pared 3 bases from V and 3 bases from J, leaving 11 bases between. CDR1 ENHRY and CDR2 SYGVKD come from the germline V gene. This CDR3 region has 15 residues. The CDR3 DNA reads TGTGCCATCAGTGATCCCCGACGCGCTAATGAAAAACTGTTTTTT. Protein: CAISDPRRANEKLFF.

This clonotype has a count of ten or more. The V call is TRBV9, the J call TRBJ2-5; TRBD1 aligns across 10 bases. Germline trimming cut 4 bases from V and 5 bases from J; bases unmatched to any gene: 5. Germline CDR1 reads SGDLS; CDR2 reads YYNGEE. The CDR3 consists of 14 residues. In DNA form, the CDR3 reads TGTGCCAGCAGCCGAGGACAGGGGGTGGAGACCCAGTACTTC. Its translation is CASSRGQGVETQYF.

Comment on this clonotype: A much larger clone differs by one base, so this may be a read error. The chain recombines TRBV11-2 with TRBJ1-4; D remains ambiguous. Germline V gene lookup returns CDR1 SGHAT and CDR2 FQNNGV. The CDR3 covers 15 residues. V lost 5 bases to trimming and J lost 0 bases, with 10 bases between them. The CDR3 spells CASSTCQTTNEKLFF. DNA of the CDR3: TGTGCCAGCAGCACGTGCCAAACAACTAATGAAAAACTGTTTTTT. Filled out from reference TRBV11-2 and TRBJ1-4, the complete variable domain reads EAGVAQSPRYKIIEKRQSVAFWCNPISGHATLYWYQQILGQGPKLLIQFQNNGVVDDSQLPKDRFSAERLKGVDSTLKIQPAKLEDSAVYLCASSTCQTTNEKLFFGSGTQLSVL.

This clonotype appeared many times. The chain links TRBV10-3 to TRBJ1-5; 7 bases line up with TRBD1. The CDR3 sequence is 15 residues long. CDR1 and CDR2 (germline): ENHRY, SYGVKD. V was clipped by 0 bases and J by 3 bases; unmatched bases: 2. The CDR3 here is CAISESGQNNQPQHF. The CDR3 bases are TGTGCCATCAGTGAGTCGGGACAGAACAATCAGCCCCAGCATTTT.

In this sample, this clonotype turned up a few times. The gene calls are TRBV10-3 and TRBJ1-5; D gene unclear. CDR3 length: 13 residues. The germline V and J ends were trimmed by 3 bases and 5 bases, with 8 bases remaining between them. The V gene's germline CDR1 is ENHRY and CDR2 SYGVKD. CDR3: CAISEVQDQPQHF. The CDR3 nucleotides read TGTGCCATCAGTGAAGTTCAGGATCAGCCCCAGCATTTT.

This clonotype was picked up many times. The rearrangement links TRBV7-9 to TRBJ2-5; D unclear. This CDR3 has 17 amino acids. Between the trimmed V and J ends, which lost 4 bases and 4 bases, there was a span of 22 bases. The V gene's germline CDR1 is SEHNR and CDR2 FQNEAQ (reference sequence). CDR3 sequence (DNA): TGTGCCAGCAGCTCTTTTAGGGCCACTTCTTCATCAGAGACCCAGTACTTC. Its translation: CASSSFRATSSSETQYF.

The rearrangement joins TRBV6-5 to TRBJ1-5; D is possibly TRBD1 (5 bases). Trimming pared 5 bases from V and 4 bases from J, leaving 9 bases between. Germline loops: CDR1 MNHEY, CDR2 SVGAGI. The CDR3 runs to 13 residues. The CDR3 protein is CASSHQGNQPQHF. The CDR3 nucleotides are TGTGCCAGCAGTCACCAGGGAAATCAGCCCCAGCATTTT.

This chain links TRBV11-2 with TRBJ1-5; D gene uncertain. Trimming shortened V by 5 bases and J by 7 bases, and 18 bases separated the two germline ends. The CDR3 totals 15 residues. Germline V lookup: CDR1 SGHAT, CDR2 FQNNGV. The CDR3 nucleotides read TGTGCCAGCAGCAACCCCAAGGTGGCCGGGCAGCCCCAGCATTTT. Its translation: CASSNPKVAGQPQHF.

This clonotype came up many times. The chain is built from TRBV5-1 and TRBJ1-1; D gene uncertain. Deletions cut 0 bases from V and 1 base from J, with 7 bases between. From germline, CDR1 is SGHRS and CDR2 YFSETQ. This CDR3 is 14 amino acids long. The CDR3 protein is CASSLDTGNTEAFF. CDR3 nucleotide sequence: TGCGCCAGCAGCTTGGATACGGGGAACACTGAAGCTTTCTTT.

This clonotype was observed a few times. This chain connects TRBV11-2 to TRBJ2-5; D unresolved. V was trimmed by 3 bases and J by 6 bases, leaving 14 bases between them. Germline V gene data show CDR1 as SGHAT and CDR2 as FQNNGV. The CDR3 spans 14 residues. This CDR3 is CASSLGLGLKTQYF. The CDR3 region has the DNA TGTGCCAGCAGCTTGGGTCTGGGGTTAAAGACCCAGTACTTC.

CDR3 sequence reads: CSASEGQVYSNQPQHF. In DNA form, the CDR3 reads TGCAGTGCTAGTGAGGGTCAAGTCTATAGCAATCAGCCCCAGCATTTT. The V call is TRBV20-1, the J call TRBJ1-5; no clear D gene. The CDR3 extends over 16 amino acids. The germline V gene has CDR1 DFQATT and CDR2 SNEGSKA (reference sequence). Trimming took 3 bases from V and 0 from J, leaving 15 bases between them.

This clonotype was seen many times. In DNA form, the CDR3 reads TGCGCCAGCAGCATTGGGACTAGCGGGGGCTCACGCTCTGGGGCCAACGTCCTGACTTTC. This translates into CASSIGTSGGSRSGANVLTF. The chain uses TRBV5-1 and TRBJ2-6; 14 bases align to TRBD2. This CDR3 has 20 amino acids. Germline V gene data show CDR1 as SGHRS and CDR2 as YFSETQ. V shed 4 bases, J shed 0 bases, and the junction held 9 bases outside the gene matches.

V and J are TRBV5-1 and TRBJ1-4; no firm D call. This CDR3 comprises 16 residues. The V and J ends lost 0 bases and 6 bases respectively, with 15 bases between them. Germline loops: CDR1 SGHRS, CDR2 YFSETQ. The CDR3: CASSLGATPTYEKLFF. CDR3 coding DNA: TGCGCCAGCAGCTTGGGGGCGACACCCACTTATGAAAAACTGTTTTTT.

The rearrangement links TRBV15 to TRBJ2-3; 7 bases agree with TRBD2. The CDR3 loop spans 13 amino acids. Germline trimming cut 7 bases from V and 6 bases from J; bases unmatched to any gene: 7. Germline-derived CDR1 and CDR2 are LNHNV and YYDKDF (reference sequence). The CDR3 coding sequence is TGTGCCACCACAAAGACTAGCCGGGATACGCAGTATTTT. This codes for CATTKTSRDTQYF.

This clonotype was observed many times. V gene TRBV20-1 combines with J gene TRBJ2-2; D possibly corresponds to TRBD1 (6 bases). CDR3 length equals 14 residues. With 0 bases removed from V and 5 bases from J, the gap between germline ends came to 10 bases. Germline V gives CDR1 DFQATT, CDR2 SNEGSKA (reference sequence). The CDR3 region is CSARDRGQTGELFF. CDR3 nucleotide sequence: TGCAGTGCTAGAGACAGGGGTCAAACCGGGGAGCTGTTTTTT.

This clonotype appeared once. This likely comes from a read error, as the CDR3 has no conserved phenylalanine or tryptophan at its end. The rearrangement uses TRBV5-1 and TRBJ1-6; D is unresolved. V gave up 0 bases and J gave up 5 bases, with 9 bases separating them. CDR3 length: 15 residues. Germline CDR1 reads SGHRS; CDR2 reads YFSETQ. The CDR3, as DNA: TGCGCCAGCAGCTTGGAGGGTCTAAATAATTCACCCCTCCACCTT. This translates into CASSLEGLNNSPLHL.

This clonotype was seen repeatedly, ten times or more. The V call is TRBV20-1, the J call TRBJ1-3, with unresolved D. Trimming left V 0 bases short and J 0 bases short, with 9 bases between. This CDR3 contains 15 residues. Per the germline V gene, CDR1 is DFQATT and CDR2 is SNEGSKA (reference sequence). The CDR3 sequence is CSARDRGSSGNTIYF. CDR3 sequence (DNA): TGCAGTGCTAGAGATCGTGGGAGCTCTGGAAACACCATATATTTT.

As concerns this clonotype: This may arise from a read error, as a much more abundant clone is one base away. The chain has TRBV9 and TRBJ1-1; 8 nucleotides match TRBD1. The CDR3 is 12 residues long. Germline CDR1 reads SGDLS; CDR2 reads YYNGEE. CDR3 in DNA: TGTGCCGGCAGCAGGACAGGGACTGAAGCTTTCTTT. This gives the protein CAGSRTGTEAFF. The entire variable domain, with the rest obtained from reference TRBV9 and TRBJ1-1, is as follows: DSGVTQTPKHLITATGQRVTLRCSPRSGDLSVYWYQQSLDQGLQFLIQYYNGEERAKGNILERFSAQQFPDLHSELNLSSLELGDSALYFCAGSRTGTEAFFGQGTRLTVV.

V usage is TRBV29-1 and J usage is TRBJ2-7; 9 bases are shared with TRBD1. The V gene's germline CDR1 is SQVTM and CDR2 ANQGSEA. This CDR3 has 14 residues. Trimming removed 5 bases from V and 3 bases from J; junction bases left unmatched: 8. CDR3 protein: CSVNRDRDGYEQYF. DNA of the CDR3: TGCAGCGTTAACCGGGACAGGGACGGCTACGAGCAGTACTTC.

This clonotype showed up just a few times. V usage is TRBV27 and J usage is TRBJ2-7; 8 bases line up with TRBD2. This CDR3 contains 15 residues. Trimming at V came to 6 bases and at J to 6 bases, leaving 13 bases not matched to a gene. Germline-derived CDR1 and CDR2 are MNHEY and SMNVEV (reference sequence). CDR3 sequence (DNA): TGTGCCAGCAGGAAGCACGCCAGCGGGAGTCCCGAGCAGTACTTC. Its translation is CASRKHASGSPEQYF.

V is TRBV5-6 and J is TRBJ2-7; 10 nucleotides align to TRBD2. J lost 5 bases, V lost 4 bases, and 6 bases had no gene match. The CDR3 is 14 residues long. The germline V gene encodes CDR1 SGHDT and CDR2 YYEEEE. The CDR3 coding sequence is TGTGCCAGCAGCGGATTAGCGGGAGGCCACGAGCAGTACTTC. Its translation is CASSGLAGGHEQYF.

In nucleotides, the CDR3 is TGTGCCAGCAGTTACTCGGTCATTAAGCTGTTTTTT. Protein product: CASSYSVIKLFF. The chain is built from TRBV6-2 or TRBV6-3 and TRBJ2-2; D ambiguous. Per germline, CDR1 MNHEY and CDR2 SVGEGT. The germline V and J ends were trimmed by 0 bases and 12 bases, with 8 bases remaining between them. The length of the CDR3 is 12 residues.

This clonotype appeared many times. The chain recombines TRBV7-2 with TRBJ2-2; D unresolved. Germline V CDR1 and CDR2: SGHTA, FQGNSA. CDR3 length: 13 residues. The V and J ends lost 1 base and 7 bases respectively, with 7 bases between them. The CDR3 sequence is CASSLDGVGELFF. The CDR3, as DNA: TGTGCCAGCAGCTTAGATGGTGTCGGGGAGCTGTTTTTT.